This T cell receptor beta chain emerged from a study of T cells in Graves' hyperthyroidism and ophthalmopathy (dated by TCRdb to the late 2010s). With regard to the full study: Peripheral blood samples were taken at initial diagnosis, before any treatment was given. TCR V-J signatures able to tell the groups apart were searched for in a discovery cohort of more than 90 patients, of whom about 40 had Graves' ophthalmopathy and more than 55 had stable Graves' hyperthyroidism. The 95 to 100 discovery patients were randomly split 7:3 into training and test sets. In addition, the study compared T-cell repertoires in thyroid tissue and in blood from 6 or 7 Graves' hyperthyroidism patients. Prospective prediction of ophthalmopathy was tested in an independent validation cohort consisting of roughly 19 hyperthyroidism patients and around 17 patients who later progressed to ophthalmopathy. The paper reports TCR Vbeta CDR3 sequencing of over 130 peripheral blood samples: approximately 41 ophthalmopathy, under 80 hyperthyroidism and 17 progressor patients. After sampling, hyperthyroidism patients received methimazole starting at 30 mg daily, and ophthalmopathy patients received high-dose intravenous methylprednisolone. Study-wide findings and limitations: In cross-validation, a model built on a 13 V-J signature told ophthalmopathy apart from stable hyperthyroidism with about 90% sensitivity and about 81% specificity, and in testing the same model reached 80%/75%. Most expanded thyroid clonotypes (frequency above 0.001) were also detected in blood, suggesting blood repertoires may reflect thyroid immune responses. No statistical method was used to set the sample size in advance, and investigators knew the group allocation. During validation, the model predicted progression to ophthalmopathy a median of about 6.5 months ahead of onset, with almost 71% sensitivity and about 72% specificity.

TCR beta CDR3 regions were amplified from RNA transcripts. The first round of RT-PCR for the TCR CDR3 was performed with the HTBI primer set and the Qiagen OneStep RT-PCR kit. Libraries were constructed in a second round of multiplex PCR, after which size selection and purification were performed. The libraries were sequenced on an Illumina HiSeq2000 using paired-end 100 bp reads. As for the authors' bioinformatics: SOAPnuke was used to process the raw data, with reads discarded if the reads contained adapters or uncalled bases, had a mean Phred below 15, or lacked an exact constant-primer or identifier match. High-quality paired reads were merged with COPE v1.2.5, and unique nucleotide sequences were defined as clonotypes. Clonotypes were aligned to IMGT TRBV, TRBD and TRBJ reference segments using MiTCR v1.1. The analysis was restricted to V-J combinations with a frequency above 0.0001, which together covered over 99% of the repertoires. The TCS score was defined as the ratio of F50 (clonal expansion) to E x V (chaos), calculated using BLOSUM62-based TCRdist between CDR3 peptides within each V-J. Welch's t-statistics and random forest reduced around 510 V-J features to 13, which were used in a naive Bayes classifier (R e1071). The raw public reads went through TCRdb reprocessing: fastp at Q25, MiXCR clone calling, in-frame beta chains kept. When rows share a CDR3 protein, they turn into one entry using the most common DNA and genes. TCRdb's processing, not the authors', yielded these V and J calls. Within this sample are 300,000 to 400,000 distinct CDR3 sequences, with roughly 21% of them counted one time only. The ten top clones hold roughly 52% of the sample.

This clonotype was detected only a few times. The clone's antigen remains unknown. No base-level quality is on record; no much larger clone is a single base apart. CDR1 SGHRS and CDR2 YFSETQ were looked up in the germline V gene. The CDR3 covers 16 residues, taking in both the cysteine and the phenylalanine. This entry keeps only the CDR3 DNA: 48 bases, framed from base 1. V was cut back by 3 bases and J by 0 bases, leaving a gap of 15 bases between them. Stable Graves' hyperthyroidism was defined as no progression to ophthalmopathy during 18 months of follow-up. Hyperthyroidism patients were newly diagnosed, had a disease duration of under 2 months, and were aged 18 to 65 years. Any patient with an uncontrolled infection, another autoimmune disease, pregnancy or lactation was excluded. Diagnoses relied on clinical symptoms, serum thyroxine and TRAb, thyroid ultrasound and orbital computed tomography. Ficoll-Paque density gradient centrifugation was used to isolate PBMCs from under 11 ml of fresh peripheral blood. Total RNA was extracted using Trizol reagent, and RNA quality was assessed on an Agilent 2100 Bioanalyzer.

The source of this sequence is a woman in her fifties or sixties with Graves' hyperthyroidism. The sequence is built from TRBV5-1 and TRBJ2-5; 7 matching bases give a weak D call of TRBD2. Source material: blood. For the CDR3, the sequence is CASSSLAGADQETQYF. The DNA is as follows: TGCGCCAGCAGCTCCCTGGCGGGGGCGGACCAAGAGACCCAGTACTTC.